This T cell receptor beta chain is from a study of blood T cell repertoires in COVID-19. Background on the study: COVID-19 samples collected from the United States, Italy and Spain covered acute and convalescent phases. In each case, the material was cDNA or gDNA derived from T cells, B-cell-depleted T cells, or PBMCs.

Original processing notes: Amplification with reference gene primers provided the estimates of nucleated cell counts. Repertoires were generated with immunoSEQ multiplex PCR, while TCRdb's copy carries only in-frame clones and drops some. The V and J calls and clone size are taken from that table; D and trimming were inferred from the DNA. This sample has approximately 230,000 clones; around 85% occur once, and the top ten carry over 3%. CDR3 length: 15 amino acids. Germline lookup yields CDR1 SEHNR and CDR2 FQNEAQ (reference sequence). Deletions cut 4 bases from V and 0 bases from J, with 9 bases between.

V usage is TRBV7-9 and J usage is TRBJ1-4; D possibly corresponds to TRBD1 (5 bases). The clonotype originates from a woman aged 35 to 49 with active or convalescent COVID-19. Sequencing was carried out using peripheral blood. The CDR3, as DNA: TGTGCCAGCAGCTATACAGGAGCAACTAATGAAAAACTGTTTTTT. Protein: CASSYTGATNEKLFF.